Listed here is a single T cell receptor (beta chain). Its antigen is as yet unknown. The source of the sample is a study of Ad26.COV2.S vaccination and SARS-CoV-2 variants. Looking at the study overall: Trial arm assignment for the donor was COV1001 Ad26.COV2.S. The study's findings and limits: Non-spike TCR breadth did not differ much between vaccine and placebo recipients. It is possible that the TCR breadth and depth analyses underestimated the total T cell responses.

Treatment reported: some 20 received Ad26.COV2.S at low or high dose, single or two shots; about five received placebo; per-sample allocation not given. Samples were taken on day 63 after the first vaccine or placebo injection. The table came from immunoSEQ multiplex PCR; TCRdb's copy has only in-frame clones and leaves some out. The top ten clones hold about 12% of a sample with around 450,000 clones, approximately 90% of them seen once. Trimming pared 1 base from V and 8 bases from J, leaving 15 bases between. Germline CDR1 and CDR2: SEHNR and FQNEAQ (reference sequence). This CDR3 contains 15 residues.

The chain carries TRBV7-9 and TRBJ2-1; possibly TRBD2 for D (6 bases). The sample in question was peripheral blood, obtained in a trial of Ad26.COV2.S vaccine versus placebo. The receptor comes from a person between 18 and 65 years old who received the Ad26.COV2.S COVID-19 vaccine or a placebo. CDR3 sequence reads: CASSLVRAGLYEQFF. CDR3 bases: TGTGCCAGCAGCTTAGTCCGTGCGGGATTGTATGAGCAGTTCTTC.